This T cell receptor beta chain was captured in a study of blood T cell repertoires in COVID-19. This CDR3 contains 12 residues. The germline gives CDR1 MNHEY, CDR2 SVGAGI. Trimming took 5 bases from V and 9 from J, leaving 8 bases between them. The assay was immunoSEQ multiplex PCR, and TCRdb's table has in-frame clones only and misses some. This sample has roughly 19,000 clones, with about 91% found just once. The V and J genes are TRBV6-5 and TRBJ1-6, with a weak D call TRBD1 (5 bases). The origin of this receptor is a woman between 25 and 40 years old who had recovered from COVID-19. Sequenced input: PBMCs or T cells enriched from blood (not recorded which). The DNA of the CDR3 is TGTGCCAGCAGTCGGGGGATTTCACCCCTCCACTTT. It specifies CASSRGISPLHF.